Following are 31 T cell receptor beta chains from one sample sequenced in a study of post-analysis software for immune sequencing data. Study-wide findings and caveats: Relative to controls, patients had five TRBV segments at higher frequency, with TRBV5-6, TRBV5-1 and TRBV20-1 among these.

The antigens of these receptors remain unknown. Unique molecular identifiers were built into the TCR beta cDNA libraries. Each CDR3 protein gets one entry after TCRdb re-called the PCR reads with MiXCR. The sample contains approximately 260,000 distinct CDR3 sequences, 36% of which appear only once. The sample comprised blood. The receptors derive from a girl aged 10-17 years with multiple sclerosis.

This CDR3 is CASSHSGTSGPRGHEQFF. DNA of the CDR3: TGTGCCAGCAGCCACTCCGGGACTAGCGGACCTCGCGGGCATGAGCAGTTCTTC. This rearrangement joins TRBV14 to TRBJ2-1; 11 positions match TRBD2. Germline CDR1 is SGHDN and CDR2 is FVKESK. The CDR3 has 18 amino acids. V shed 3 bases, J shed 8 bases, and the junction held 15 bases outside the gene matches.

This clonotype showed up just once. The rearrangement joins TRBV11-2 to TRBJ1-1; D is perhaps TRBD1 (5 bases). CDR3 length equals 15 residues. Germline V gives CDR1 SGHAT, CDR2 FQNNGV. V lost 5 bases, J lost 4 bases, and 17 bases lay in between. The CDR3 region is CASSQRGGPVTEAFF. CDR3 coding DNA: TGTGCCAGCAGCCAAAGGGGAGGACCGGTCACTGAAGCTTTCTTT. Full variable domain (missing parts from reference TRBV11-2 and TRBJ1-1): EAGVAQSPRYKIIEKRQSVAFWCNPISGHATLYWYQQILGQGPKLLIQFQNNGVVDDSQLPKDRFSAERLKGVDSTLKIQPAKLEDSAVYLCASSQRGGPVTEAFFGQGTRLTVV.

This clonotype came up many times. This may arise from a read error, as a much more abundant clone is one base away. The chain combines TRBV5-6 with TRBJ1-2, with 10 bases matching TRBD1. V dropped 3 bases and J dropped 4; count of bases not matched to a gene: 0. The CDR3 has 13 amino acids. CDR1 SGHDT and CDR2 YYEEEE come from the germline V gene. CDR3 in amino acids: CASSWTGGYGYTF. Written as DNA, the CDR3 is TGTGCCAGCAGCTGGACAGGGGGCTATGGCTACACCTTC.

This clonotype was detected only a few times. The chain has TRBV7-8 and TRBJ1-1; the D gene is possibly TRBD1 (5 bases). The CDR3 extends over 16 amino acids. Trimming cost V 4 bases and J 5 bases, with 20 bases left between them. From germline, CDR1 is SGHVS and CDR2 FQNEAQ. CDR3 sequence: CASSSHKRGSGTEAFF. The DNA for the CDR3 is TGTGCCAGCAGCTCGCATAAAAGGGGATCGGGGACTGAAGCTTTCTTT. Complete variable domain (other parts from reference TRBV7-8 and TRBJ1-1): GAGVSQSPRYKVAKRGQDVALRCDPISGHVSLFWYQQALGQGPEFLTYFQNEAQLDKSGLPSDRFFAERPEGSVSTLKIQRTQQEDSAVYLCASSSHKRGSGTEAFFGQGTRLTVV.

With regard to this clonotype: Given a much more abundant clone one base away, this may be a read error. The chain joins TRBV5-1 to TRBJ2-5; no clear D gene. Germline CDR1 reads SGHRS; CDR2 reads YFSETQ. The CDR3 is 13 amino acids. CDR3 loop: CVSSAGPAETQYF. The CDR3 nucleotides are TGCGTCAGCAGCGCCGGACCCGCAGAGACCCAGTACTTC.

Turning to this clonotype: Germline is not matched at one junction end, which may reflect a read error. This sequence joins TRBV20-1 and TRBJ1-5, with D tentatively TRBD1 (6 bases). CDR1 DFQATT and CDR2 SNEGSKA come from the germline V gene (reference sequence). The CDR3 covers 15 residues. This CDR3 is CSARIRGRGNQPRHF. CDR3 nucleotides: TGCAGTGCTAGGATCAGGGGACGTGGCAATCAGCCCCGGCATTTT.

This clonotype was recorded a few times. This sequence joins TRBV7-9 and TRBJ1-4, with D possibly TRBD1 on 5 matching bases. With 5 bases removed from V and 8 bases from J, the gap between germline ends came to 9 bases. CDR1 is SEHNR, CDR2 FQNEAQ, per germline (reference sequence). This CDR3 contains 12 residues. CDR3 in DNA: TGTGCCAGCAGCCCGGGACGGGAAAAACTGTTTTTT. It encodes CASSPGREKLFF.

This clonotype was recorded once. The chain combines TRBV29-1 with TRBJ2-5, with 7 bases that match TRBD1. Looked up from germline, CDR1 is SQVTM and CDR2 is ANQGSEA. The ends lost 6 bases at V and 2 bases at J; junction bases unmatched: 3. There are 12 residues in the CDR3. The CDR3 loop reads CSVGTAQETQYF. The DNA of the CDR3 is TGCAGCGTCGGGACAGCTCAAGAGACCCAGTACTTC.

Of note for this clonotype: This could be a read error, since a much larger clone is one nucleotide away. The chain carries TRBV12-3 or TRBV12-4 and TRBJ1-4, with 7 nucleotides matching TRBD1. This CDR3 comprises 14 residues. Trimming at V came to 5 bases and at J to 8 bases, leaving 8 bases not matched to a gene. CDR3 nucleotide sequence: TGTGCCAGCAGTCCTCACAGGGGTGGGGAAAAACTGTTTTTT. Its protein product is CASSPHRGGEKLFF.

Notes on this clonotype: At one end the junction does not follow the germline gene, possibly because of a read error. The genes are TRBV13 and TRBJ2-3; TRBD2 matches at 12 bases. The CDR3 loop spans 16 amino acids. CDR1 is PRHDT and CDR2 is FYEKMQ in the germline V gene (reference sequence). The CDR3 bases are TGTGCCAGCAGCTTAGGCCTAGCGGGGGGGACAGATACGCGGTATTTT. This translates into CASSLGLAGGTDTRYF.

The V gene is TRBV20-1, the J gene TRBJ2-1; perhaps TRBD2 as D (6 bases). This CDR3 region has 14 residues. CDR1 and CDR2 (germline): DFQATT, SNEGSKA (reference sequence). V was cut by 1 base and J by 4 bases, with 11 bases left in between. CDR3 sequence (DNA): TGCAGTGCTAGAGTGCGCGGGGATTACAATGAGCAGTTCTTC. Amino acid sequence: CSARVRGDYNEQFF.

This clonotype was seen ten or more times. V and J are TRBV12-3 or TRBV12-4 and TRBJ2-1, with D perhaps assigned TRBD1 or TRBD2 (5 bases each). V lost 6 bases and J 6 bases, leaving 18 bases between the germline ends. The CDR3 has 15 amino acids. The CDR3 here is CASSTGTGSLNEQFF. The CDR3, as DNA: TGTGCCAGCAGCACCGGGACGGGGTCCCTCAATGAGCAGTTCTTC.

This clonotype has a count of ten or more. The chain carries TRBV7-9 and TRBJ2-3; 9 positions match TRBD1. The CDR3 is made up of 17 amino acids. Trimming cost V 5 bases and J 4 bases; bases outside gene matches: 13. The germline gives CDR1 SEHNR, CDR2 FQNEAQ (reference sequence). CDR3 in amino acids: CASSVIQGASGPDTQYF. The CDR3, as DNA: TGTGCCAGCAGCGTGATACAGGGGGCATCGGGCCCAGATACGCAGTATTTT.

This clonotype has a count of ten or more. The rearrangement uses TRBV4-1 and TRBJ2-3; 7 bases map to TRBD2. Germline V gives CDR1 MGHRA, CDR2 YSYEKL. This CDR3 comprises 17 residues. Trimming at V came to 0 bases and at J to 6 bases, leaving 12 bases not matched to a gene. The CDR3 DNA sequence: TGCGCCAGCAGCCAAGATGGCGGGGGTGGCCTTCGGGATACGCAGTATTTT. Its protein product is CASSQDGGGGLRDTQYF.

The V gene is TRBV6-2 or TRBV6-3, the J gene TRBJ2-1, with D possibly being TRBD1 (5 bases). The CDR3 is made up of 11 amino acids. Germline loops: CDR1 MNHEY, CDR2 SVGEGT. The ends were cut back, 5 bases at V and 10 bases at J, with 9 bases in the middle. This CDR3 reads CASSRTGEQFF. The CDR3 DNA is TGTGCCAGCAGTCGCACAGGCGAGCAGTTCTTC.

CDR3 nucleotide sequence: TGTGCCAGCAGCTTAGGCGGGGCTAGCTCCTACGAGCAGTACTTC. As protein: CASSLGGASSYEQYF. V is TRBV7-9 and J is TRBJ2-4, with D perhaps matching TRBD2 (6 bases). The DNA end is a closer match to TRBJ2-7, so the J assignment may be wrong. The germline V gene has CDR1 SEHNR and CDR2 FQNEAQ (reference sequence). The CDR3 spans 15 residues.

Remarks on this clonotype: This could be a read error, since a much larger clone is one nucleotide away. The genes are TRBV6-2 or TRBV6-3 and TRBJ1-5; D is ambiguous. There are 15 residues in the CDR3. Germline V gene data show CDR1 as MNHEY and CDR2 as SVGEGT. The CDR3 DNA reads as TGTGCCAGCAGTTTCGGTTTTAATAGCAATCAGCCCCGGCATTTT. Protein product: CASSFGFNSNQPRHF.

CDR3 in amino acids: CASTRGIGLSTDTQYF. The CDR3 region has the DNA TGTGCCAGCACACGGGGGATCGGTCTAAGCACAGATACGCAGTATTTT. The rearrangement uses TRBV12-3 or TRBV12-4 and TRBJ2-3, with D possibly TRBD2 on 6 matching bases. V was clipped by 7 bases and J by 0 bases, with 17 bases between them. CDR3 length: 16 residues.

This clonotype has just a few counts. The chain uses TRBV27 and TRBJ1-2, with D perhaps TRBD1 (5 bases). Germline CDR1 reads MNHEY; CDR2 reads SMNVEV (reference sequence). This CDR3 region has 20 residues. V was shortened by 0 bases and J by 0 bases, with 23 bases between the two germline ends. The CDR3 DNA reads as TGTGCCAGCAGTTTATCCCAGCCCCTGACACGCCTGGGGCCTAACTATGGCTACACCTTC. Translated: CASSLSQPLTRLGPNYGYTF.

On this clonotype: One base away lies a much larger clone, so this may be a sequencing read error. The chain carries TRBV2 and TRBJ2-1, with 11 nucleotides matching TRBD2. CDR3 size: 18 residues. CDR1 and CDR2 (germline): SNHLY, FYNNEI. The CDR3 DNA reads as TGTGCCAGCAGTGAAGCGCTTCTAGCGGGAGGCTCCTACGATGAGCAGTTCTTC. Protein: CASSEALLAGGSYDEQFF.

This clonotype was seen ten or more times. This CDR3 reads CASSLGLSTDTQYF. CDR3 nucleotides: TGCGCCAGCAGCTTGGGGTTAAGCACAGATACGCAGTATTTT. This sequence joins TRBV5-1 and TRBJ2-3; no clear D gene. Germline V gene data show CDR1 as SGHRS and CDR2 as YFSETQ. This CDR3 contains 14 residues. Trimming shortened V by 0 bases and J by 0 bases, and 5 bases separated the two germline ends. The full variable domain, in which reference TRBV5-1 and TRBJ2-3 provide the parts outside the CDR3, is KAGVTQTPRYLIKTRGQQVTLSCSPISGHRSVSWYQQTPGQGLQFLFEYFSETQRNKGNFPGRFSGRQFSNSRSEMNVSTLELGDSALYLCASSLGLSTDTQYFGPGTRLTVL.

This clonotype has only a few counts. The gene calls are TRBV9 and TRBJ2-2; 10 nucleotides agree with TRBD2. Per germline, CDR1 SGDLS and CDR2 YYNGEE. The CDR3 loop spans 18 amino acids. J was trimmed by 0 bases and V by 0 bases; bases with no gene match: 5. For the CDR3, the DNA is TGTGCCAGCAGCGTAGCTCTAGCGGGAGAATCGAACACCGGGGAGCTGTTTTTT. Its protein product is CASSVALAGESNTGELFF.

Comment on this clonotype: A much bigger clone sits one base away, suggesting this may be a read error. J is TRBJ2-1 and V is TRBV5-1; TRBD2 aligns across 10 bases. Germline loops: CDR1 SGHRS, CDR2 YFSETQ. The CDR3 spans 16 residues. This chain's CDR3 is CTSSKGLADSYNEQFF. The DNA for the CDR3 is TGCACCAGCAGCAAAGGACTAGCGGACTCCTACAATGAGCAGTTCTTC. Looking up the rest from reference TRBV5-1 and TRBJ2-1 gives the full variable domain: KAGVTQTPRYLIKTRGQQVTLSCSPISGHRSVSWYQQTPGQGLQFLFEYFSETQRNKGNFPGRFSGRQFSNSRSEMNVSTLELGDSALYLCTSSKGLADSYNEQFFGPGTRLTVL.

This clonotype was seen only a few times. The chain uses TRBV20-1 and TRBJ1-1, with D perhaps TRBD1 (5 bases). CDR3 length: 13 residues. The germline CDR1 and CDR2 sequences are DFQATT and SNEGSKA (reference sequence). The V gene lost 2 bases and the J gene lost 1 base, with 8 bases spanning the gap. DNA for the CDR3: TGCAGTGCTAGACCGGGGGGGAACACTGAAGCTTTCTTT. Amino acid sequence: CSARPGGNTEAFF.

This clonotype was seen repeatedly, ten times or more. V and J are TRBV28 and TRBJ1-2; no definite D call. The CDR3 contains 12 residues. Trimming left V 4 bases short and J 0 bases short, with 3 bases between. CDR1 and CDR2 (germline): MDHEN, SYDVKM. This chain's CDR3 is CASSSPNYGYTF. CDR3 DNA: TGTGCCAGCAGTTCACCTAACTATGGCTACACCTTC.

Many counts were recorded for this clonotype. The V call is TRBV7-9, the J call TRBJ2-3, with 7 bases matching TRBD1. The CDR3 loop spans 15 amino acids. V lost 6 bases, J lost 6 bases, and 12 bases stayed unmatched. Per the germline V gene, CDR1 is SEHNR and CDR2 is FQNEAQ (reference sequence). As DNA, the CDR3 is TGTGCCAGCAGTCCTCGACAGGGTTTCTCCGATACGCAGTATTTT. Protein: CASSPRQGFSDTQYF.

This clonotype was counted at least ten times. CDR3 sequence (DNA): TGTGCCACCAGCAGAGATTTTGCGCTGAAGAGAGCCGATGGCTACACCTTC. Protein product: CATSRDFALKRADGYTF. This chain connects TRBV15 to TRBJ1-2; D ambiguous. Trimming took 0 bases from V and 6 from J, leaving 20 bases between them. Per germline, CDR1 LNHNV and CDR2 YYDKDF (reference sequence). The CDR3 extends over 17 amino acids.

This clonotype came up many times. The J gene is TRBJ1-6, the V gene TRBV7-2; D may be TRBD1 (5 bases). Trimming cost V 1 base and J 8 bases, with 12 bases left between them. This CDR3 is 15 amino acids long. CDR1 is SGHTA and CDR2 is FQGNSA in the germline V gene. The CDR3 DNA is TGTGCCAGCAGCTTAGATCCACAGGCGGATTCACCCCTCCACTTT. This translates into CASSLDPQADSPLHF.

The sample holds a few counts of this clonotype. The junction does not match germline at one end; this may be a read error. V and J are TRBV5-1 and TRBJ1-2, with D possibly matching TRBD1 (6 bases). Germline CDR1 SGHRS, CDR2 YFSETQ. The CDR3 has 17 amino acids. The CDR3 region has the DNA TGCGCCAGCAGTTTGGAGGGGTCGGGGGCGCGGTTCTATGGCTACACCTTC. Its translation is CASSLEGSGARFYGYTF.

This clonotype was counted a few times. V is TRBV24-1 and J is TRBJ1-5; no reliable D call. CDR3 length: 14 residues. Germline lookup yields CDR1 KGHDR and CDR2 SFDVKD. V was cut by 4 bases and J by 7 bases, with 13 bases left in between. CDR3 bases: TGTGCCACCAGTGACAGACCTTCAACCCAGCCCCAGCATTTT. Amino acids: CATSDRPSTQPQHF.

The table lists this clonotype with many counts. The V call is TRBV6-6, the J call TRBJ1-4; a possible D gene is TRBD1 (6 bases). Per the germline V gene, CDR1 is MNHNY and CDR2 is SVGAGI (reference sequence). The CDR3 has 16 amino acids. Trimming stripped 5 bases from V and 8 bases from J, with 21 bases between. For the CDR3, the DNA is TGTGCCAGCAGTCACACCACTTGGGGGGCTGACGAAAAACTGTTTTTT. Its translation is CASSHTTWGADEKLFF.